Listed below are T cell receptor beta chains from one sample, sequenced in a study of blood T cell repertoires in COVID-19. The method was immunoSEQ multiplex PCR; TCRdb's version includes in-frame clones alone and lacks a portion of them. Of about 40,000 clones listed, roughly nine tenths are singletons. Sample: peripheral blood. Every receptor here comes from a man aged 65 to 85 with active COVID-19. The CDR3 runs from the conserved cysteine through the conserved F or W. The D gene is left open where the match is weak. Size is omitted from some rows. Given values are once, few, many or a class for expanded clones.

d_gene,v_gene,j_gene,abundance,CDR3aa,CDR3nt
TRBD1,TRBV7-8,TRBJ2-1,-,CASSRDRGHDEQFF,TGTGCCAGCAGCCGAGACAGGGGGCATGATGAGCAGTTCTTC
TRBD1,TRBV7-2,TRBJ1-4,few,CASSPRTGGGKLFF,TGTGCCAGCAGCCCGCGGACAGGGGGCGGAAAACTGTTTTTT
-,TRBV5-1,TRBJ2-5,-,CASSSARLNQETQYF,TGCGCCAGCAGCTCGGCCCGACTAAACCAAGAGACCCAGTACTTC
-,TRBV18,TRBJ1-5,-,CASSPFSGADEPQHF,TGTGCCAGCTCACCATTTTCAGGGGCGGATGAGCCCCAGCATTTT
-,TRBV5-1,TRBJ2-3,-,CASTLGGRATDTQYF,TGCGCCAGCACCTTGGGGGGCAGGGCCACAGATACGCAGTATTTT
-,TRBV5-1,TRBJ1-1,-,CASSPGGLNTEAFF,TGCGCCAGCAGCCCCGGGGGGCTGAACACTGAAGCTTTCTTT
-,TRBV19,TRBJ1-6,-,CASSSLKQGTNSPLHF,TGTGCCAGTAGTAGTCTAAAACAGGGAACAAATTCACCCCTCCACTTT
-,TRBV19,TRBJ2-7,-,CASSIETGRAEQYF,TGTGCCAGTAGTATAGAGACAGGTAGAGCCGAGCAGTACTTC
TRBD1,TRBV7-2,TRBJ2-5,-,CASSPGQGASETQYF,TGTGCCAGCAGCCCGGGACAGGGGGCATCTGAGACCCAGTACTTC
TRBD1,TRBV7-3,TRBJ2-2,once,CASSLNSGQGTGELFF,TGTGCCAGCAGCTTAAACTCGGGACAGGGCACCGGGGAGCTGTTTTTT
-,TRBV7-2,TRBJ1-2,-,CASSFGGDYGYTF,TGTGCCAGCAGTTTCGGCGGAGACTATGGCTACACCTTC
-,TRBV18,TRBJ2-1,-,CASSPYTTGNEQFF,TGTGCCAGCTCACCATACACGACTGGCAATGAGCAGTTCTTC
-,TRBV7-3,TRBJ2-1,-,CASSLVANSYNEQFF,TGTGCCAGCAGCTTGGTGGCCAACTCCTACAATGAGCAGTTCTTC
-,TRBV27,TRBJ2-1,-,CASSLSRPGNNEQFF,TGTGCCAGCAGTTTATCGCGGCCGGGGAACAATGAGCAGTTCTTC
-,TRBV7-9,TRBJ2-2,-,CASSLGTNTGELFF,TGTGCCAGCAGCTTAGGTACGAACACCGGGGAGCTGTTTTTT
TRBD1,TRBV6-4,TRBJ1-6,-,CASSVGTGFSPLHF,TGTGCCAGCAGCGTCGGGACAGGGTTTTCACCCCTCCACTTT
-,TRBV3-1/TRBV3-2,TRBJ2-5,-,CASTRGGGPGETQYF,TGTGCCAGCACCCGGGGAGGGGGGCCCGGAGAGACCCAGTACTTC
-,TRBV9,TRBJ1-3,-,CASSSSGPGNTIYF,TGTGCCAGCAGCTCCAGCGGGCCTGGAAACACCATATATTTT
-,TRBV12-3/TRBV12-4,TRBJ1-1,-,CASRLNRATEAFF,TGTGCCAGCAGACTCAACAGGGCCACTGAAGCTTTCTTT
TRBD2,TRBV6-5,TRBJ2-5,-,CASTYNRLAGETQYF,TGTGCCAGCACCTATAATAGACTAGCGGGAGAGACCCAGTACTTC
-,TRBV5-6,TRBJ1-4,once,CASSWSPNEKLFF,TGTGCCAGCAGCTGGAGCCCGAATGAAAAACTGTTTTTT
TRBD1,TRBV6-2/TRBV6-3,TRBJ2-7,-,CASSHGGQGARLTLYEQYF,TGTGCCAGCAGTCACGGGGGACAGGGGGCAAGACTAACCCTCTACGAGCAGTACTTC
-,TRBV3-1/TRBV3-2,TRBJ1-5,-,CASSQARSQPQHF,TGTGCCAGCAGCCAAGCCCGGAGTCAGCCCCAGCATTTT
-,TRBV29-1,TRBJ2-7,few,CSVGTRGGQYF,TGCAGCGTTGGGACCAGGGGTGGGCAGTACTTC
TRBD1,TRBV11-1,TRBJ2-5,-,CASSPRQGRETQYF,TGTGCCAGCAGTCCAAGACAGGGACGAGAGACCCAGTACTTC
-,TRBV5-1,TRBJ1-3,-,CASSEQGSSGNTIYF,TGCGCCAGCAGCGAACAGGGCTCCTCTGGAAACACCATATATTTT
-,TRBV18,TRBJ2-7,-,CASSQDSRYEQYF,TGTGCCAGCTCCCAGGACAGCCGCTACGAGCAGTACTTC
-,TRBV4-1,TRBJ1-2,many,CASSQDENANYGYTF,TGCGCCAGCAGCCAAGATGAGAACGCGAACTATGGCTACACCTTC
-,TRBV3-1/TRBV3-2,TRBJ2-3,-,CASSSRLEDTQYF,TGTGCCAGCAGCTCCAGACTAGAGGATACGCAGTATTTT
-,TRBV19,TRBJ1-1,-,CASSADRLHTEAFF,TGTGCCAGTAGTGCTGACAGGTTACACACTGAAGCTTTCTTT
-,TRBV4-2,TRBJ2-7,-,CASSQDIGGGEQYF,TGTGCCAGCAGCCAAGATATTGGGGGCGGCGAGCAGTACTTC
-,TRBV6-6,TRBJ2-2,-,CASRREELFF,TGTGCCAGCAGGAGAGAGGAGCTGTTTTTT
TRBD1,TRBV24-1,TRBJ2-3,-,CATSDFPGTGTDTQYF,TGTGCCACCAGTGATTTCCCCGGGACAGGCACAGATACGCAGTATTTT
TRBD1,TRBV29-1,TRBJ2-7,-,CSAGTGGSEQYF,TGCAGCGCCGGGACAGGGGGCTCCGAGCAGTACTTC
-,TRBV6-5,TRBJ2-1,-,CASKIGNRNEQFF,TGTGCCAGCAAGATCGGGAATAGGAATGAGCAGTTCTTC
-,TRBV7-2,TRBJ1-2,-,CASSSSRDSIGYTF,TGTGCCAGCAGCTCGTCCCGGGACTCTATCGGCTACACCTTC
TRBD1,TRBV19,TRBJ2-2,-,CASSTPGQGFTGELFF,TGTGCCAGTAGTACGCCGGGACAGGGATTCACCGGGGAGCTGTTTTTT
TRBD1,TRBV4-1,TRBJ2-7,-,CASSQDTGGSYEQYF,TGCGCCAGCAGCCAGGATACAGGGGGCTCCTACGAGCAGTACTTC
TRBD2,TRBV9,TRBJ2-1,-,CASSVWPAGGPGEQFF,TGTGCCAGCAGCGTCTGGCCAGCGGGGGGGCCGGGTGAGCAGTTCTTC